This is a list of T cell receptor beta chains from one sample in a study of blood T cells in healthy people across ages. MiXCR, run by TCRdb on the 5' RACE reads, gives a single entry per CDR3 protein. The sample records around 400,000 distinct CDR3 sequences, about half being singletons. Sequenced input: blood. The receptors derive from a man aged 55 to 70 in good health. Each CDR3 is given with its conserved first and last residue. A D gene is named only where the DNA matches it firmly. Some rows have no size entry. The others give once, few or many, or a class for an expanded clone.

CSVIGTGGNQPQHF	TGCAGCGTTATCGGGACAGGGGGCAATCAGCCCCAGCATTTT	TRBV29-1	.	TRBJ1-5	TRBD1
CSAAKGTSGSYDEQFF	TGCAGCGCCGCCAAAGGGACTAGCGGTTCCTACGATGAGCAGTTCTTC	TRBV29-1	.	TRBJ2-1	TRBD2
CASSSVGRGETQYF	TGTGCCAGCAGTTCCGTCGGCAGGGGAGAGACCCAGTACTTC	TRBV12-3/TRBV12-4	once	TRBJ2-5	.
CASSDYTF	TGTGCCAGCAGCGACTACACCTTC	TRBV9	.	TRBJ1-2	.
CASSLGRGAAETQYF	TGTGCCAGCAGTTTGGGAAGGGGCGCGGCAGAGACCCAGTACTTC	TRBV28	.	TRBJ2-5	.
CASSRDLAQGYTF	TGTGCCAGCAGTAGGGACTTGGCGCAGGGCTACACCTTC	TRBV6-5	.	TRBJ1-2	.
CASSGFDRSPYGYTF	TGTGCCAGCAGCGGATTTGACCGCTCCCCTTATGGCTACACCTTC	TRBV7-2	.	TRBJ1-2	.
CASSLGRVGAYEQYF	TGTGCCAGCAGCTTAGGACGGGTAGGGGCCTACGAGCAGTACTTC	TRBV7-9	.	TRBJ2-7	.
CSARQTGGWDEQFF	TGCAGTGCCAGACAGACAGGGGGCTGGGATGAGCAGTTCTTC	TRBV20-1	few	TRBJ2-1	TRBD1
CASSPDPYKQYF	TGTGCCAGCAGTCCAGACCCCTACAAGCAGTACTTC	TRBV7-8	.	TRBJ2-7	.
CAWSVGRGGANVLTF	TGTGCCTGGAGTGTAGGCCGTGGAGGGGCCAACGTCCTGACTTTC	TRBV30	.	TRBJ2-6	.
CASSPTRAATDTQYF	TGTGCCAGCAGTCCCACACGAGCGGCGACAGATACGCAGTATTTT	TRBV6-5	.	TRBJ2-3	.
CASSETVGGTQYF	TGTGCCAGCAGTGAGACGGTGGGAGGGACCCAGTACTTC	TRBV27	.	TRBJ2-5	.